This section outlines one TCR beta chain sequence together with its context. The CDR3 sequence is 14 residues long. The germline CDR1 and CDR2 sequences are LGHDT and YNNKEL (reference sequence). V lost 4 bases and J 4 bases, leaving 13 bases between the germline ends. This specimen comes from a study of blood T cell repertoires in COVID-19. Study background: T cells, B-cell-depleted T cells, or PBMCs supplied cDNA or gDNA.

In the study's own analysis: Counts of nucleated cells, estimated from reference gene primer amplification, were obtained. This table comes from immunoSEQ multiplex PCR, and its TCRdb copy is limited to in-frame clones, with some not included. That table gives V, J and clone size, and the DNA gave D and trimming. The sample holds about 350,000 clones, roughly 87% seen once. The sequence was collected from a man aged 25 to 45 with COVID-19, enrolled during active disease. The sequenced sample consisted of peripheral blood. V and J are TRBV3-1 (or the pseudogene TRBV3-2) and TRBJ1-1; no definite D call. The CDR3 sequence: CASSPKRGSTEAFF. Written as DNA, the CDR3 is TGTGCCAGCAGCCCCAAGCGGGGATCCACTGAAGCTTTCTTT.